This T cell receptor beta chain appears in the sequencing data of a study of a mutant IDH1 vaccine in newly diagnosed glioma. Study observations and caveats: Around 92% of patients showed vaccine-induced immune responses across multiple MHC alleles. Apparently unrelated to pseudoprogression were changes in the top peripheral T cell clonotypes.

In germline, CDR1 is WNHNN, CDR2 SYGVQD (reference sequence). V was trimmed by 6 bases and J by 4 bases, leaving 15 bases between them. This CDR3 region has 15 residues. The time point: week 11, during vaccination. It was 300 ug of mutant IDH1 20-mer peptide that made up each vaccine dose, given with topical imiquimod. Tumors from donors were new WHO grade 3 or 4 IDH1-mutant astrocytomas with ATRX loss. Data came from immunoSEQ multiplex PCR; TCRdb stores just in-frame clones and leaves some out. The sample shows roughly 60,000 clones, around 80% of them seen only once. About this clone itself: Antigen specificity is unknown.

This TCR came from a man aged 25-40 years with glioma. J is TRBJ2-2 and V is TRBV10-1, with D unresolved. The sample consisted of PBMCs, taken from a glioma patient whose treatment included an IDH1 peptide vaccine. In DNA, the CDR3 is TGCGCCAGCAGGATACTTCTACCGAGCACCGGGGAGCTGTTTTTT. It codes for CASRILLPSTGELFF.